These 32 T cell receptor beta chains were sequenced from one sample in a study of T-cell reconstitution after alpha-beta-depleted transplantation in children. TCRbeta library preparation incorporated unique molecular identifiers. Using its own MiXCR run on the PCR reads, TCRdb lists one record per CDR3 protein. Of 700,000 to 950,000 distinct CDR3 sequences listed, about 15% are singletons. The sequencing here drew on PBMCs, mostly from graft donor cells, taken 360 days after TCRalphabeta/CD19-depleted stem cell transplant. These receptors were taken from a male patient younger than 18 who had a stem cell transplant for acute lymphoblastic leukemia, so the T cells may come from the graft donor.

This clonotype was observed a few times. The chain is built from TRBV6-6 and TRBJ2-7; maybe TRBD2 (5 bases). V was pared by 7 bases and J by 4 bases, with 11 bases between. The CDR3 sequence is 12 residues long. Per germline, CDR1 MNHNY and CDR2 SVGAGI (reference sequence). For the CDR3, the DNA is TGTGCCAGCACCCGAGGGCCTTACGAGCAGTACTTC. As protein: CASTRGPYEQYF.

This clonotype was picked up many times. This chain uses TRBV20-1 with TRBJ2-7; D is uncertain. In germline, CDR1 is DFQATT, CDR2 SNEGSKA (reference sequence). Trimming removed 0 bases at V and 6 bases at J, with 27 bases between. This CDR3 has 18 residues. The CDR3 DNA reads TGCAGTGCTAGAGATTTCAATCCGGTCCGGGCTAGGCCTAGCGAGCAGTACTTC. Translation: CSARDFNPVRARPSEQYF.

This clonotype showed up just a few times. This rearrangement joins TRBV4-1 to TRBJ2-1, with no clear D. Germline-derived CDR1 and CDR2 are MGHRA and YSYEKL. The CDR3 is 13 amino acids. With 0 bases removed from V and 9 bases from J, the gap between germline ends came to 9 bases. The CDR3 spells CASSQDPEPEQFF. CDR3 nucleotides: TGCGCCAGCAGCCAAGATCCGGAGCCTGAGCAGTTCTTC.

The genes are TRBV5-1 and TRBJ2-1; D tentatively reads TRBD1 or TRBD2 (5 bases each). V dropped 0 bases and J dropped 7 bases, with 17 bases sitting between them. The CDR3 runs 16 residues. CDR1 and CDR2 from the germline V gene are SGHRS and YFSETQ. CDR3 bases: TGCGCCAGCAGCTTGGTGTCTCGAGGGACGGGGAATGAGCAGTTCTTC. Its translation: CASSLVSRGTGNEQFF.

The chain joins TRBV20-1 to TRBJ1-6; no definite D call. The CDR3 spans 16 residues. Trimming pared 5 bases from V and 0 bases from J, leaving 14 bases between. CDR1 DFQATT and CDR2 SNEGSKA come from the germline V gene (reference sequence). The CDR3 coding sequence is TGCAGTGCTCAAGAATTAAGTAGCTCCTATAATTCACCCCTCCACTTT. Amino acid sequence: CSAQELSSSYNSPLHF.

This chain joins TRBV25-1 and TRBJ2-3; either TRBD1 or TRBD2 may fit D (5 bases each). Germline V gene data show CDR1 as MGHDK and CDR2 as SYGVNS. V shed 4 bases and J shed 0 bases, with 14 bases lying between them. This CDR3 comprises 16 residues. The CDR3 region has the DNA TGTGCCAGCAGTGTTACCGGGACGCCGAGCACAGATACGCAGTATTTT. Its protein product is CASSVTGTPSTDTQYF.

As regards this clonotype: At one end, the junction sequence differs from germline, possibly due to a read error. J is TRBJ2-7 and V is TRBV25-1, with unresolved D. There are 12 residues in the CDR3. Germline CDR1 reads MGHDK; CDR2 reads SYGVNS. The CDR3 coding sequence is TGCCCCCGGGCGGTGTGGGCCTACGAGCAGTACTTC. As protein: CPRAVWAYEQYF.

The chain couples TRBV11-1 to TRBJ1-1; 11 nucleotides line up with TRBD1. The V and J ends lost 6 bases and 0 bases, in that order; junction bases with no gene match: 12. The CDR3 extends over 18 amino acids. Looked up from germline, CDR1 is SGHAT and CDR2 is FQDESV (reference sequence). The CDR3 sequence: CASRPRIGTGGLNTEAFF. The CDR3 coding sequence is TGTGCCAGCAGGCCGCGGATAGGGACAGGGGGACTGAACACTGAAGCTTTCTTT.

The chain links TRBV20-1 to TRBJ2-7; the D gene is possibly TRBD2 (6 bases). Trimming took 7 bases from V and 5 from J, leaving 21 bases between them. Germline V CDR1 and CDR2: DFQATT, SNEGSKA (reference sequence). The length of the CDR3 is 14 residues. For the CDR3, the DNA is TGCAGTGGGGCCGGGAGCAGGCGGGTCCACGAGCAGTACTTC. It translates to CSGAGSRRVHEQYF.

This clonotype has just a few counts. J is TRBJ2-3 and V is TRBV12-3 or TRBV12-4; possibly TRBD1 for D (5 bases). CDR3 length equals 11 residues. Trimming removed 7 bases from V and 5 bases from J, with 7 bases in between. CDR3 in DNA: TGTGCCAGCAACCAGGGAGATACGCAGTATTTT. Its translation is CASNQGDTQYF.

This clonotype has only a few counts. This chain connects TRBV6-5 to TRBJ2-3; 8 bases are shared with TRBD2. The germline V gene encodes CDR1 MNHEY and CDR2 SVGAGI. The CDR3 sequence is 14 residues long. Trimming took 2 bases from V and 6 from J; bases not matched to a gene: 4. DNA for the CDR3: TGTGCCAGCAGTTACGAGCGGGAGTGGGATACGCAGTATTTT. Translating gives CASSYEREWDTQYF.

The chain couples TRBV9 to TRBJ1-2; tentative D call: TRBD1 (5 bases). From germline, CDR1 is SGDLS and CDR2 YYNGEE. Trimming left V 0 bases short and J 3 bases short, with 9 bases between. The CDR3 totals 14 residues. The CDR3 DNA follows: TGTGCCAGCAGCGTAGGCCCGGGGGACTATGGCTACACCTTC. Its protein is CASSVGPGDYGYTF.

The chain recombines TRBV4-2 with TRBJ2-7; 9 bases are shared with TRBD2. CDR3 length equals 19 residues. CDR1 is LGHNA and CDR2 is YNFKEQ in the germline V gene. V trimming: 1 base; J trimming: 4 bases; junction bases outside the gene matches: 17. This chain's CDR3 is CASSQVGAIGGRAVYEQYF. The CDR3 nucleotides are TGTGCCAGCAGCCAAGTAGGCGCAATTGGCGGGAGGGCCGTATACGAGCAGTACTTC.

The CDR3 loop reads CASSLFKVEQFF. The CDR3 bases are TGTGCCAGCAGCTTATTTAAGGTGGAGCAGTTCTTC. V and J are TRBV7-9 and TRBJ2-1; D not resolved. CDR1 and CDR2 (germline): SEHNR, FQNEAQ (reference sequence). V dropped 2 bases and J dropped 10 bases, with 9 bases sitting between them. The CDR3 runs to 12 residues.

Ten or more counts support this clonotype. The chain is built from TRBV5-1 and TRBJ2-1; TRBD1 might be the D (6 bases). CDR1 SGHRS and CDR2 YFSETQ come from the germline V gene. The CDR3 has 14 amino acids. Trimming took 6 bases from V and 0 from J, leaving 10 bases between them. CDR3 bases: TGCGCCAGCATTGGGGGCAGCTCCTACAATGAGCAGTTCTTC. It is translated as CASIGGSSYNEQFF.

The chain couples TRBV29-1 to TRBJ2-7, with no clear D. Per germline, CDR1 SQVTM and CDR2 ANQGSEA. The V gene lost 4 bases and the J gene lost 0 bases, with 10 bases spanning the gap. The CDR3 totals 13 residues. The CDR3 DNA reads as TGCAGCGTTGTACCCTACCCCTCCTACGAGCAGTACTTC. This translates into CSVVPYPSYEQYF.

The sample holds many counts of this clonotype. This chain links TRBV29-1 with TRBJ2-1; 12 nucleotides agree with TRBD2. Per germline, CDR1 SQVTM and CDR2 ANQGSEA. This CDR3 has 17 amino acids. Unmatched junction bases numbered 12, after V lost 7 bases and J lost 2 bases. CDR3 residues: CSGKGRRTSGTYNEQFF. The CDR3 DNA reads as TGCAGCGGAAAAGGGCGAAGGACTAGCGGGACCTACAATGAGCAGTTCTTC.

The chain joins TRBV6-5 to TRBJ2-7; D possibly corresponds to TRBD2 (5 bases). Between the trimmed V and J ends, which lost 2 bases and 6 bases, there was a span of 11 bases. Looked up from germline, CDR1 is MNHEY and CDR2 is SVGAGI. The CDR3 loop spans 13 amino acids. The CDR3 region is CASSYASGLEQYF. CDR3 coding DNA: TGTGCCAGCAGTTACGCGAGCGGACTCGAGCAGTACTTC.

The chain links TRBV9 to TRBJ2-1; 11 nucleotides agree with TRBD2. V gave up 0 bases and J gave up 7 bases; unmatched junction bases: 3. CDR1 and CDR2 from the germline V gene are SGDLS and YYNGEE. The CDR3 spans 15 residues. In DNA, the CDR3 is TGTGCCAGCAGCGTAGTAGCGGGAGGGGGTAATGAGCAGTTCTTC. This gives the protein CASSVVAGGGNEQFF. Combining the CDR3 with reference TRBV9 and TRBJ2-1 gives the whole variable domain DSGVTQTPKHLITATGQRVTLRCSPRSGDLSVYWYQQSLDQGLQFLIQYYNGEERAKGNILERFSAQQFPDLHSELNLSSLELGDSALYFCASSVVAGGGNEQFFGPGTRLTVL.

The chain joins TRBV5-1 to TRBJ2-3; 8 bases fit TRBD2. Trimming at V came to 0 bases and at J to 10 bases, leaving 16 bases not matched to a gene. The CDR3 runs to 17 residues. Germline-derived CDR1 and CDR2 are SGHRS and YFSETQ. The CDR3 protein is CASSLGGSGGPQVSQYF. The CDR3 DNA follows: TGCGCCAGCAGCTTGGGGGGCTCGGGGGGGCCCCAGGTGTCGCAGTATTTT. The entire variable domain, with the rest obtained from reference TRBV5-1 and TRBJ2-3, is as follows: KAGVTQTPRYLIKTRGQQVTLSCSPISGHRSVSWYQQTPGQGLQFLFEYFSETQRNKGNFPGRFSGRQFSNSRSEMNVSTLELGDSALYLCASSLGGSGGPQVSQYFGPGTRLTVL.

This clonotype was observed a handful of times. V and J are TRBV6-1 and TRBJ1-4; no clear D. CDR3 size: 14 residues. Germline V gene sequence: CDR1 MNHNS, CDR2 SASEGT. V lost 6 bases and J 5 bases, leaving 13 bases between the germline ends. The CDR3 sequence is CASSLVAENEKLFF. CDR3 nucleotides: TGTGCCAGCAGCCTAGTGGCAGAAAATGAAAAACTGTTTTTT.

This chain links TRBV29-1 with TRBJ1-4; the D gene is possibly TRBD1 (6 bases). CDR1 is SQVTM, CDR2 ANQGSEA, per germline. The V end lost 4 bases, the J end lost 0 bases, and 9 bases lay between the germline ends. This CDR3 has 14 residues. CDR3 in DNA: TGCAGCGTTGGACAGGAACCAACTAATGAAAAACTGTTTTTT. It is translated as CSVGQEPTNEKLFF.

The V call is TRBV10-3, the J call TRBJ1-5, with D unresolved. This CDR3 contains 15 residues. V was clipped by 7 bases and J by 5 bases, with 18 bases between them. Germline V CDR1 and CDR2: ENHRY, SYGVKD. CDR3 in amino acids: CAIIPTGKLDQPQHF. The DNA of the CDR3 is TGTGCCATCATCCCGACGGGGAAGCTGGATCAGCCCCAGCATTTT.

There are a few counts of this clonotype. The V call is TRBV2, the J call TRBJ1-6, with no clear D. Trimming left V 1 base short and J 10 bases short, with 14 bases between. CDR3 length: 15 residues. CDR1 and CDR2 (germline): SNHLY, FYNNEI. The DNA of the CDR3 is TGTGCCAGCAGTGAAGGGCGGCACTCCCGGTCACCCCTCCACTTT. This codes for CASSEGRHSRSPLHF.

This clonotype was counted a few times. The rearrangement uses TRBV9 and TRBJ2-7; D not resolved. The CDR3 has 15 residues. CDR1 is SGDLS, CDR2 YYNGEE, per germline. V lost 0 bases to trimming and J lost 9 bases, with 19 bases between them. The CDR3 region has the DNA TGTGCCAGCAGCGTAGATGAGGACCCCAGACCGTGGCAGTACTTC. Its protein product is CASSVDEDPRPWQYF.

The sample holds a few counts of this clonotype. This chain connects TRBV20-1 to TRBJ2-3; 12 bases align to TRBD2. The V gene's germline CDR1 is DFQATT and CDR2 SNEGSKA (reference sequence). The ends lost 0 bases at V and 0 bases at J; junction bases unmatched: 4. The CDR3 covers 17 residues. The CDR3 DNA follows: TGCAGTGCTAGAGAGAGGGGGACTAGCGGGAGCACAGATACGCAGTATTTT. Translating gives CSARERGTSGSTDTQYF.

In this sample, this clonotype turned up a few times. Here the CDR3 DNA reads TGTGCCAGCAGCTTGTTACTAGCGGTACGCCCCTCCTACAATGAGCAGTTCTTC. It encodes CASSLLLAVRPSYNEQFF. The chain has TRBV5-4 and TRBJ2-1, with 8 bases matching TRBD2. The CDR3 has 18 residues. CDR1 and CDR2 from the germline V gene are SGHNT and YYREEE (reference sequence). J lost 0 bases, V lost 1 base, and 9 bases had no gene match.

This clonotype showed up just a few times. The chain combines TRBV18 with TRBJ2-6; no clear D gene. Germline V gene data show CDR1 as KGHSH and CDR2 as LQKENI. There are 15 residues in the CDR3. The V end was cut by 3 bases, the J end by 3 bases, with 9 bases between. CDR3 sequence (DNA): TGTGCCAGCTCACCGGTCGTACATGGGGCCAACGTCCTGACTTTC. As protein: CASSPVVHGANVLTF.

The J gene is TRBJ2-5, the V gene TRBV10-2, with 8 positions matching TRBD1. This CDR3 comprises 14 residues. Germline assignment: CDR1 WSHSY and CDR2 SAAADI. V was clipped by 4 bases and J by 13 bases; unmatched bases: 14. CDR3: CASSGHSGTGVVYF. In DNA form, the CDR3 reads TGCGCCAGCAGTGGGCATTCCGGGACAGGAGTGGTGTACTTC.

In this sample, this clonotype turned up many times. The CDR3 here is CASSRGTGGNQPQHF. As DNA, the CDR3 is TGTGCCAGCTCACGCGGGACAGGGGGCAATCAGCCCCAGCATTTT. The chain couples TRBV18 to TRBJ1-5; 10 nucleotides agree with TRBD1. Germline loops: CDR1 KGHSH, CDR2 LQKENI. The CDR3 extends over 15 amino acids. The V gene end was trimmed by 4 bases and the J gene end by 2 bases; junction bases not matched to a gene: 2.

The sample holds a few counts of this clonotype. The chain recombines TRBV7-2 with TRBJ1-3, with 8 bases lining up with TRBD1. CDR1 is SGHTA, CDR2 FQGNSA, per germline. Losses at the gene ends were 5 bases for V and 3 bases for J; bases not matched to a gene: 6. The CDR3 extends over 15 amino acids. The CDR3 protein is CASSRQGAGGNTIYF. In DNA, the CDR3 is TGTGCCAGCAGCCGGCAGGGGGCAGGTGGAAACACCATATATTTT. Together with reference TRBV7-2 and TRBJ1-3, the CDR3 gives the full variable domain: GAGVSQSPSNKVTEKGKDVELRCDPISGHTALYWYRQSLGQGLEFLIYFQGNSAPDKSGLPSDRFSAERTGGSVSTLTIQRTQQEDSAVYLCASSRQGAGGNTIYFGEGSWLTVV.

This clonotype was observed a few times. This chain joins TRBV6-5 and TRBJ1-5; a possible D gene is TRBD1 (6 bases). The length of the CDR3 is 16 residues. Germline V gene lookup returns CDR1 MNHEY and CDR2 SVGAGI. V lost 4 bases and J 2 bases, leaving 15 bases between the germline ends. CDR3 amino acids: CASSSAGAAGNQPQHF. CDR3 DNA sequence: TGTGCCAGCAGTTCTGCAGGGGCCGCCGGCAATCAGCCCCAGCATTTT.